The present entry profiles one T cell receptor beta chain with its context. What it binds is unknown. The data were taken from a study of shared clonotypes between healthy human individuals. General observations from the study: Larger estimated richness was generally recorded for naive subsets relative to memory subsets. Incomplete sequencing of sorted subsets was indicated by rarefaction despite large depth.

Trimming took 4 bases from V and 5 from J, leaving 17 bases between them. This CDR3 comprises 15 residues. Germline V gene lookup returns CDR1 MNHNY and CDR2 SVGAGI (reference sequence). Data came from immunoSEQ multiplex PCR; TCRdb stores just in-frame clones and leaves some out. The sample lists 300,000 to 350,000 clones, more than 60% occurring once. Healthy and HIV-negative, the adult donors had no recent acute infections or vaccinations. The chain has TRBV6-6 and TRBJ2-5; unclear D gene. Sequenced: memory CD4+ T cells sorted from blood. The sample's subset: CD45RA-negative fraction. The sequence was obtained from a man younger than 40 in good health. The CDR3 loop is CASSWSTNALETQYF. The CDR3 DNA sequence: TGTGCCAGCAGTTGGTCGACAAATGCTTTGGAGACCCAGTACTTC.